What follows is one T cell receptor beta chain and its context. The CDR3 contains 16 residues. V shed 2 bases and J 6 bases; nucleotides not matched to a gene: 13. The germline CDR1 and CDR2 sequences are SGHNT and YYREEE (reference sequence). The data belong to a study of T cell changes during pregnancy in multiple sclerosis. TCRdb's copy holds only in-frame clones and misses some; the assay was immunoSEQ multiplex PCR. The table shows tens of thousands of clones, with 85% to 95% occurring only once. This material consisted of peripheral blood, taken in the third trimester of pregnancy. This chain joins TRBV5-4 and TRBJ2-7; 8 nucleotides agree with TRBD1. This clonotype was obtained from a female donor in good health, enrolled as a control in a pregnancy study. For the CDR3, the DNA is TGTGCCAGCAGCTTAAGCCTCGGGACAGGAGTCGCCGAGCAGTACTTC. Translation: CASSLSLGTGVAEQYF.